The clone carrying this T cell receptor (beta chain) occurred once. Using immunoSEQ multiplex PCR, the repertoire was profiled, and TCRdb retains in-frame clones only, with some absent. Among approximately 80,000 clones listed, approximately 90% were seen once. This specimen belongs to a study of T cell changes during pregnancy in multiple sclerosis. Germline CDR1 reads SGHVS; CDR2 reads FNYEAQ. After removal of 3 bases from V and 2 bases from J, the junction contained 0 bases not matched to a gene. CDR3 size: 13 residues. This specimen was PBMCs, taken in the first trimester of pregnancy. The chain employs TRBV7-6 and TRBJ2-7; 8 bases line up with TRBD1. The sequence was obtained from a female donor in good health, serving as a control in a pregnancy study. Some clones in this sample may be carry-over from other donors' samples. This chain's CDR3 is CASSLDRAYEQYF. Written as DNA, the CDR3 is TGTGCCAGCAGCTTGGACAGGGCCTACGAGCAGTACTTC.